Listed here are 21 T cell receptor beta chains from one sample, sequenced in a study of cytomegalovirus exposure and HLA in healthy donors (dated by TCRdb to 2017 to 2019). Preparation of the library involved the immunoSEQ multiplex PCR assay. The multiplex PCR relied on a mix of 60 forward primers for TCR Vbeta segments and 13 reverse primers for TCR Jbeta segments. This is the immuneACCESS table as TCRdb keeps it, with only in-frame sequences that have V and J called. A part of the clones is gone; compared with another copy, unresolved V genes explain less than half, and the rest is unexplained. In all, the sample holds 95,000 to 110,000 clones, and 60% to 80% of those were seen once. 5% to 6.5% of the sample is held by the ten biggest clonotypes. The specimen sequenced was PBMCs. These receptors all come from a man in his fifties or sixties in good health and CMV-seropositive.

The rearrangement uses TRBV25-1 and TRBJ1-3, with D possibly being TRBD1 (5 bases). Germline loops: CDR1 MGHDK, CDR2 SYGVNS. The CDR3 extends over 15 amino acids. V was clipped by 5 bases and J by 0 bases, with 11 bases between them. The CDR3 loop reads CASSPSDTSGNTIYF. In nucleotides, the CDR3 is TGTGCCAGCAGTCCATCGGACACCTCTGGAAACACCATATATTTT.

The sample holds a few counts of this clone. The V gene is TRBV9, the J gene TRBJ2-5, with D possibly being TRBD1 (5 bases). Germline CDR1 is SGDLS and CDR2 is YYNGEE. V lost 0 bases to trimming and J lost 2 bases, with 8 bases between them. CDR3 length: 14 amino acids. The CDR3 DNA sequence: TGTGCCAGCAGCGTAGAGAACAGGCAAGAGACCCAGTACTTC. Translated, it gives CASSVENRQETQYF.

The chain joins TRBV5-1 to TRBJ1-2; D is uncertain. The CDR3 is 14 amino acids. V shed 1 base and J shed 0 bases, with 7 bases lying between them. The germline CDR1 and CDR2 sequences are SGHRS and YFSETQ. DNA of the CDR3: TGCGCCAGCAGCTTGAGCGAAACTAACTATGGCTACACCTTC. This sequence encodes CASSLSETNYGYTF.

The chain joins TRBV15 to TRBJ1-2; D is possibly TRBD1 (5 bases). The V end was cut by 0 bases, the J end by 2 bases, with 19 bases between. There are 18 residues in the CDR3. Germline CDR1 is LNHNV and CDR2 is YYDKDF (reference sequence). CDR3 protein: CATSRDYRGRGGNYGYTF. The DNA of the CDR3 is TGTGCCACCAGCAGAGATTATCGTGGAAGGGGCGGAAACTATGGCTACACCTTC.

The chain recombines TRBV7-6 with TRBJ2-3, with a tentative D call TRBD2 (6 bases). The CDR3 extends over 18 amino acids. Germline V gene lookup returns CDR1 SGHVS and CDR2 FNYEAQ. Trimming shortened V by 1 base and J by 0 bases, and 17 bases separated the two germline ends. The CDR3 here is CASSLGPAAAGSTDTQYF. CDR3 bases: TGTGCCAGCAGCTTAGGGCCCGCGGCAGCGGGTAGCACAGATACGCAGTATTTT.

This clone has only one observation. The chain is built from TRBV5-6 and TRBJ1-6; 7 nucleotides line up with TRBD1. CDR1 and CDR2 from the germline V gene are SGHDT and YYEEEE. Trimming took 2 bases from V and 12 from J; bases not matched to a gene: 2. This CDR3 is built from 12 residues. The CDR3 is CASSFTGVPLHF. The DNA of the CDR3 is TGTGCCAGCAGCTTCACAGGGGTACCCCTCCACTTT.

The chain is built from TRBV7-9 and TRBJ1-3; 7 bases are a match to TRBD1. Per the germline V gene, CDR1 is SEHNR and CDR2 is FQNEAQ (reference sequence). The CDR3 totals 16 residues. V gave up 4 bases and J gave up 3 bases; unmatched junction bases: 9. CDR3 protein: CASSSLNDRVGNTIYF. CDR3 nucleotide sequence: TGTGCCAGCAGCTCCCTTAACGACAGGGTTGGAAACACCATATATTTT.

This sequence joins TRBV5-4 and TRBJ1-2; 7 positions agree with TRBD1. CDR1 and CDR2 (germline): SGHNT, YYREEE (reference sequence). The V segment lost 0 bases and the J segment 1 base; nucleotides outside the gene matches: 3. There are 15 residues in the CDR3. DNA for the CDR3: TGTGCCAGCAGCTTGGTCGGACAGGTTAACTATGGCTACACCTTC. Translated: CASSLVGQVNYGYTF.

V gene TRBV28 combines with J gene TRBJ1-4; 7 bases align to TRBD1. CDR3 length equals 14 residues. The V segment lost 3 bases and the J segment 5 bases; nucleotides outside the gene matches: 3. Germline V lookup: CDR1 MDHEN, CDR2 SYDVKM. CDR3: CASSFWDSNEKLFF. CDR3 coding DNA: TGTGCCAGCAGTTTCTGGGACAGCAATGAAAAACTGTTTTTT.

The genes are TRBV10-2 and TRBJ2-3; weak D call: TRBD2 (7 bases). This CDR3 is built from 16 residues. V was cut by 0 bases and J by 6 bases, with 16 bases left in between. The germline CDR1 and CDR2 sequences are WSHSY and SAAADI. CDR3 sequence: CASSESRGGRVDTQYF. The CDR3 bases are TGCGCCAGCAGTGAGTCGAGGGGGGGACGGGTGGATACGCAGTATTTT.

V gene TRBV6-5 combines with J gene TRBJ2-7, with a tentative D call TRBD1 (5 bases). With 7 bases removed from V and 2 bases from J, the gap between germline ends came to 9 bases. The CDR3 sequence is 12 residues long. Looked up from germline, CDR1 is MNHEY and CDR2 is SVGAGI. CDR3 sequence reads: CASMRQPYEQYF. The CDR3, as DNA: TGTGCCAGCATGAGACAGCCCTACGAGCAGTACTTC.

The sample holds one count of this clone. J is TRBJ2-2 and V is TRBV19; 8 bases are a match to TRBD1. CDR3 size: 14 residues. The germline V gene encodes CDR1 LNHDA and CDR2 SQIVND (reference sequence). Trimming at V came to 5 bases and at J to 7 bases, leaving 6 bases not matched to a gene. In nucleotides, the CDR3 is TGTGCCAGTAGTGAACGACAGGGGATCGGGGAGCTGTTTTTT. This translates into CASSERQGIGELFF.

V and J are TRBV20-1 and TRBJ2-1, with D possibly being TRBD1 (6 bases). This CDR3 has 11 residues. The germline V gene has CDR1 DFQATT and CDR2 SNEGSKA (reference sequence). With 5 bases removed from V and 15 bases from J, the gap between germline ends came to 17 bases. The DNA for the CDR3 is TGCAGTGCTGCACAGGGTGTCCAAGGGTTCTTC. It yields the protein CSAAQGVQGFF.

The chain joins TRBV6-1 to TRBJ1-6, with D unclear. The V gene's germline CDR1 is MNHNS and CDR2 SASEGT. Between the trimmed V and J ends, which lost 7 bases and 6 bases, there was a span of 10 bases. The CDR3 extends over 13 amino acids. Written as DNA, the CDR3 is TGTGCCAGCATCCAACAGACTAATTCACCCCTCCACTTT. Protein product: CASIQQTNSPLHF.

In DNA, the CDR3 is TGTGCCAGCAGTGAGGGGAGCTCCTACGAGCAGTACTTC. As protein: CASSEGSSYEQYF. The rearrangement joins TRBV6-1 to TRBJ2-7, with D tentatively TRBD2 (5 bases). This CDR3 comprises 13 residues. Trimming pared 3 bases from V and 0 bases from J, leaving 6 bases between. Germline loops: CDR1 MNHNS, CDR2 SASEGT.

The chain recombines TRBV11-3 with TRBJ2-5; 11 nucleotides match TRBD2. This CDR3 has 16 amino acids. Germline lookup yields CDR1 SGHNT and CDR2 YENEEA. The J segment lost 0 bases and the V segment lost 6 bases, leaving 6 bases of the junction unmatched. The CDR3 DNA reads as TGTGCCAGCAGTCCGACTAGCGGGGTGTACCAAGAGACCCAGTACTTC. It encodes CASSPTSGVYQETQYF.

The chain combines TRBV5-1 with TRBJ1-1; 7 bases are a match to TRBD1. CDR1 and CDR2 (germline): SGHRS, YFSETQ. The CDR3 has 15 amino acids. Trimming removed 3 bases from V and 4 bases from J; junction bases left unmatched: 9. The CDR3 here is CASSSGHTGATEAFF. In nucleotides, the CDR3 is TGCGCCAGCAGCTCCGGACACACAGGGGCCACTGAAGCTTTCTTT.

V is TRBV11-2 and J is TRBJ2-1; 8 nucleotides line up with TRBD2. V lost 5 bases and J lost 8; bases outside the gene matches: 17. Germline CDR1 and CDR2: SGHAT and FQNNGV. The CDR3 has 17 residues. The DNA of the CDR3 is TGTGCCAGCAGCCCTTATAGCGGGGCCACGCCGAGGGATGAGCAGTTCTTC. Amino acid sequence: CASSPYSGATPRDEQFF.

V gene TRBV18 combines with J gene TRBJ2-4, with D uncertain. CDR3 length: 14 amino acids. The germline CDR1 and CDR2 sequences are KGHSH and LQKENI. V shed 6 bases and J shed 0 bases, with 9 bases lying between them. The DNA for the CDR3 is TGTGCCAGCTCGCCCGGTTTAGCCAAAAACATTCAGTACTTC. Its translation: CASSPGLAKNIQYF.

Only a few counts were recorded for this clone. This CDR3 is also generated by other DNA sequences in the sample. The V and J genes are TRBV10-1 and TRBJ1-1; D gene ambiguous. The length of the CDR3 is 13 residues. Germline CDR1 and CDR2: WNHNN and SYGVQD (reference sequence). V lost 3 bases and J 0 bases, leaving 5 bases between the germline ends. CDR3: CASSESMNTEAFF. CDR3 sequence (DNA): TGCGCCAGCAGTGAAAGCATGAACACTGAAGCTTTCTTT.

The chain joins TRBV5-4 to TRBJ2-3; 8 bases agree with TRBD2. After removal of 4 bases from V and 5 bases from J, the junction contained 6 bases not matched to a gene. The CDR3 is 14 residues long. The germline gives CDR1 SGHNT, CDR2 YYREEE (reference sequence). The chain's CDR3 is CASSREGDKDTQYF. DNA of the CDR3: TGTGCCAGCAGCCGGGAGGGGGATAAAGATACGCAGTATTTT.